The sequence of this T cell receptor beta chain was determined in a study of cytomegalovirus exposure and HLA in healthy donors (dated by TCRdb to between 2016 and 2019). At the level of the whole study: In an earlier analysis of approximately 500 of the donors, 276 Gb of sequence data and 90 million to 130 million unique TCR beta sequences from about 180 million T cells were reported. Around 330 gigabases of sequencing data and around 90 million unique TCR sequences made up an early release that covered approximately 650 HLA-typed donors. An earlier analysis of approximately 500 of the donors applied high-throughput TCR beta sequencing to assess whether each TCR beta V gene segment acted as functional or pseudogenic. A separate validation cohort of some 130 different subjects was used in addition to the roughly 670-subject first cohort. Both class I and class II loci were covered by HLA typing, at four-digit resolution. A later genetic analysis took genome-wide SNP genotypes for about three fifths of the 666 donors and used that subset as a discovery cohort. Among some 400 genotyped donors of the cohort, an average of around 240,000 unique TCR beta nucleotide sequences was sequenced per donor, of which 15% to 20% were non-productive. A later analysis re-examined previously published TCR beta repertoires from about 670 donors and added high-resolution HLA genotyping to investigate patterns of TCR occurrence. Typing coverage differed by locus: A, B, C, DRB1 and DQB1 were typed in about 629-640 donors, DQA1 in roughly 500, DPA1 in around 600, and DPB1 in 472. Of the roughly 400 genotyped donors, approximately 83% fell in the genetic ancestry cluster associated with self-reported Caucasian donors. About five DR-DQ haplotypes were treated as single units for association and clustering because of strong linkage in the cohort. The study used immunosequencing to profile the T cell repertoires of 666 subjects and linked those repertoires to cytomegalovirus serostatus. The aim of the study was to test whether cataloging public T cell receptors could identify signatures of past pathogen exposure. In the later analysis, no new phenotypic data were used to find candidate immune exposures; instead, reliance was placed on TCR beta sequences and their occurrence across donors. Alongside the repertoire data, information on donor age, sex, ethnicity and CMV serostatus was compiled. To predict cytomegalovirus infection status, the study brought together high-throughput TCR immunosequencing, statistical association of individual TCRs with disease status, and machine learning. Every discovery cohort repertoire had been produced on one sequencing platform.

Study-wide findings and limitations: In an earlier analysis of approximately 590 of the donors, most TCR beta V segments were observed in productive rearrangements about 87% or about 30% of the time, broadly matching IMGT annotations. Because some donors lacked HLA typing at each locus, the association tests relied only on the typed subset. A later analysis found that TCR association rates varied across HLA loci, with DRB1 alleles showing the most associated TCRs and HLA-C alleles the fewest. In a later genetic analysis, a missense DCLRE1C variant was associated with V-gene and J-gene trimming of TCR beta chains, and the association was replicated in an independent cohort. The classifier was reported to diagnose cytomegalovirus status with high specificity and sensitivity in both the original and validation cohorts. Because counts were too low, about 18 rarely observed V segments, including chromosome 9 orphons, were excluded from the earlier analysis of roughly 580 of the donors. Because the 87-base-pair reads could not distinguish some IMGT-functional V segments, including TRBV6-2 and TRBV6-3, those segments were excluded. A further reported finding was that TCR beta sequences accurately predicted the HLA-A and HLA-B alleles for most subjects in the first cohort. The authors suggested that the approach could potentially be extended to other disease states and immunological phenotypes. A few of the identified cytomegalovirus-associated TCR beta chains were confirmed in vitro to be specific for cytomegalovirus antigens. Correlated functional status among segregating V segments might reflect linkage disequilibrium, but an unknown experimental factor could not be ruled out. In a later analysis, most CMV-associated TCR beta chains were found to appear HLA-restricted, with HLA associations seemingly driven largely by CMV exposure. In a later analysis, HLA-associated TCR beta chains showed more clonal expansion and lower generation probabilities than non-associated chains that were equally common. According to a later genetic analysis, donors in an Asian-associated ancestry cluster had fewer N-insertions in productive TCRs than the approximately 670-donor mean. At a false discovery rate of 0.05, a later analysis linked approximately 18,000 TCR beta sequences to specific HLA alleles. In the study, around 150 TCR beta chains were listed as associated with cytomegalovirus. According to a later analysis, parvovirus B19, influenza, CMV and Epstein-Barr virus appeared linked to several top co-occurrence clusters. CMV serostatus was the only immune exposure information available for the cohort. The presence/absence analyses assumed that sequencing depth was roughly uniform across donors, and that assumption may not be true. Assigning TCR associations to individual alleles was difficult when HLA alleles, especially DR and DQ, strongly co-occurred. The cohort was sequenced for TCR beta chains only, and without alpha or paired-chain data the features that could be detected were limited. Across donors, most TCR sequences were observed very rarely, whereas some public TCRs were present in many individuals. The sequencing pipeline was judged likely to have produced a cluster of highly shared sequence variants as a technical artifact.

The library was generated by the immunoSEQ multiplex PCR assay. For the multiplex PCR, a mixture combining 60 forward primers for TCR Vbeta segments and 13 reverse primers for TCR Jbeta segments was used. Amplification of the CDR3 region of rearranged TCR beta genes was performed with a multiplex PCR assay on genomic DNA. The Illumina HiSeq System was used to sequence the amplified TCR beta libraries as 87-base-pair reads. Per the authors' processing: Across the 600 to 700 repertoires, a later analysis counted around 80 million unique TCR beta chains, about 10 million of which were shared by at least two donors. Raw reads were error-corrected and collapsed into unique sequences by a nearest-neighbor algorithm in which closely related sequences were merged to remove PCR and sequencing errors. V, D and J gene segments were assigned by aligning CDR3 sequences to IMGT reference sequences. For a sequence to be retained, a match of at least six nucleotides was required to both a V gene segment and a J gene segment. A rearrangement counted as productive if the CDR3 had no stop codons and remained in frame with V and J, and every other rearrangement counted as non-productive. Following IMGT convention, CDR3 was defined as the stretch from the second conserved V-encoded cysteine to the conserved J-encoded phenylalanine. The earlier analysis of about 570 of the donors excluded any sequence lacking an unambiguous match to a single V gene segment. An earlier analysis of a few hundred of the donors called V segments functional above 56.7% productive rearrangements and segregating when the between-donor standard deviation exceeded 5%. A statistical classification framework was built for diagnosing cytomegalovirus status from the catalog of TCR beta chain sequences. In a later analysis, V and J genes were assigned by comparing TCR nucleotide sequences against IMGT/GENE-DB human TR gene sequences. Using the TCRdist pipeline, a later analysis assigned CDR3 sequences along with most-parsimonious VDJ recombination scenarios. In a later analysis, each TCR beta chain was defined by its CDR3 amino acid sequence together with its V-gene family, and reads without a unique V-gene family were excluded. A later analysis removed 592 highly shared, low-generation-probability nucleotide sequences to deal with suspected cross-contamination and a sequencing artifact. In a later analysis, a clonal expansion index for each public chain was calculated from normalized within-repertoire ranks of inferred template counts. Generation probabilities in a later analysis came from a VDJ recombination model fitted to out-of-frame rearrangements, and those results were checked against IGoR. Hypergeometric tests were used in a later analysis to score TCR-TCR, TCR-HLA and TCR-CMV co-occurrence, with a repertoire-size bias correction applied to the TCR pairs. A later analysis estimated false discovery rates by permuting HLA or CMV assignments 20 times. In a later analysis, co-occurring TCRs were grouped with DBSCAN, and TCRdist sequence similarity was added when clustering was performed within HLA-allele-positive subsets. For co-occurrence clustering, repertoires with fewer than 30,000 or more than 120,000 public chains were excluded, along with five or six repertoires with anomalous nucleotide sharing. TCRdb mirrors the immuneACCESS table, restricted to in-frame sequences. Some clones are absent from its copies; in checked studies, under half trace to an unresolved V gene, and the reason for the others is unknown. The V and J calls and clone size come from that table; D and trimming were worked out from the DNA. The sample table lists some 93,000 clones, 78% of them with a count of one. The ten largest account for roughly 3% of the sample.

The cohort was made up of 500 to 800 healthy bone marrow donors. All cohort members were sampled while nominally healthy, although unrecorded immune exposures were likely present. The donor tested CMV seronegative and was one of the 352 seronegative cohort members. Every donor gave a peripheral blood sample, and the peripheral blood mononuclear cells from that sample were used for TCR beta sequencing. The Qiagen DNeasy Blood Extraction Kit was used to extract genomic DNA from the blood cell samples. The CDR3 goes from the cysteine to the phenylalanine over 15 residues. The sequence is cut down to CDR3 DNA, 45 bases in frame from base 1. CDR1 and CDR2, looked up from the germline V gene, are SGHTA and FQGNSA. Trimming takes 1 base from V and 7 bases from J, and the germline ends sit 14 bases apart. On this clone: It lacks a known antigen. No base-level quality is on record; no much larger clone is a single base apart.

The TCR originated in a woman aged 40 to 50 in good health and CMV-seronegative. This chain joins TRBV7-2 to TRBJ1-5, with the identity of the D gene unclear. The sequencing sample was made of PBMCs. Here is the DNA: TGTGCCAGCAGCTTAGAATCGCAGGTGGGCCAGCCCCAGCATTTT. Its coded protein is CASSLESQVGQPQHF.